The 5 T cell receptor beta chains below come from one sample, sequenced in a study of blood T cell repertoires in COVID-19. Profiling relied on immunoSEQ multiplex PCR, and the TCRdb table lists in-frame clones only, not all of them. The table has about 66,000 clones, approximately 79% seen once; the top ten hold around 6.3%. The sample was peripheral blood. Source of these receptors: a man aged 55-75 years with acute or convalescent COVID-19.

The chain carries TRBV11-2 and TRBJ1-2, with 7 bases fitting TRBD1. The CDR3 runs to 14 residues. V was clipped by 1 base and J by 8 bases; unmatched bases: 7. CDR1 SGHAT and CDR2 FQNNGV come from the germline V gene. The CDR3 is CASSLGVGGGGYTF. DNA of the CDR3: TGTGCCAGCAGCTTAGGGGTAGGGGGCGGCGGCTACACCTTC.

This clone showed up just a few times. V gene TRBV24-1 combines with J gene TRBJ2-3, with D unresolved. The V end lost 0 bases, the J end lost 6 bases, and 9 bases lay between the germline ends. CDR3 size: 14 residues. Looked up from germline, CDR1 is KGHDR and CDR2 is SFDVKD. CDR3 sequence: CATSDLRGSDTQYF. Written as DNA, the CDR3 is TGTGCCACCAGTGATTTGAGAGGATCCGATACGCAGTATTTT.

The V call is TRBV2, the J call TRBJ1-1; a possible D gene is TRBD1 (6 bases). Germline V gene sequence: CDR1 SNHLY, CDR2 FYNNEI. The CDR3 covers 17 residues. The V end lost 3 bases, the J end lost 3 bases, and 20 bases lay between the germline ends. The CDR3, as DNA: TGTGCCAGCAGTGATCTATCCAGGGGCCTTAGGTACACTGAAGCTTTCTTT. This encodes CASSDLSRGLRYTEAFF.

The V gene is TRBV13, the J gene TRBJ2-2, with 7 bases that match TRBD1. Germline-derived CDR1 and CDR2 are PRHDT and FYEKMQ (reference sequence). CDR3 length: 13 amino acids. J was trimmed by 6 bases and V by 4 bases; bases with no gene match: 2. CDR3 protein: CASSSRGSGELFF. For the CDR3, the DNA is TGTGCCAGCAGCTCCAGGGGGTCCGGGGAGCTGTTTTTT.

This chain connects TRBV5-6 to TRBJ2-7; TRBD1 agrees at 7 bases. The CDR3 is made up of 14 amino acids. V lost 4 bases, J lost 2 bases, and 6 bases stayed unmatched. Looked up from germline, CDR1 is SGHDT and CDR2 is YYEEEE. The CDR3 reads CASSGDSRAYEQYV. DNA for the CDR3: TGTGCCAGCAGCGGGGACAGTAGGGCCTACGAGCAGTACGTC.